A selection of T cell receptor beta chains follows, all from one sample in a study of cytomegalovirus exposure and HLA in healthy donors. Sequencing used immunoSEQ multiplex PCR; TCRdb keeps in-frame clones, though not all of them. The table has about 110,000 clones, 73% seen once. Material: PBMCs. The receptors come from a man aged 35 to 55 in good health and CMV-seronegative. The CDR3 runs from the conserved cysteine through the conserved F or W. D genes are given only for firm matches. Expanded clones get a size class; other rows say once, few or many, or leave the size out.

>TRBV6-1|-|-|TRBJ1-6
CASIEQGYSPLHF
TGTGCCAGCATAGAACAGGGTTATTCACCCCTCCACTTT
>TRBV29-1|-|TRBD1|TRBJ2-1
CSVGTRDSDNEQFF
TGCAGCGTTGGGACCCGGGACAGTGACAATGAGCAGTTCTTC
>TRBV2|-|-|TRBJ1-5
CASRRDRGGWGNQPQHF
TGTGCCAGCAGGCGTGATCGGGGAGGTTGGGGCAATCAGCCCCAGCATTTT
>TRBV5-6|-|-|TRBJ1-5
CASSLGQIKPQHF
TGTGCCAGCAGCCTCGGACAGATTAAGCCCCAGCATTTT
>TRBV27|once|TRBD1|TRBJ1-2
CASSPSGTGAGYTF
TGTGCCAGCAGTCCCTCCGGGACAGGGGCCGGCTACACCTTC
>TRBV6-4|-|TRBD1|TRBJ1-1
CASSQTGGEAEAFF
TGTGCCAGCAGCCAGACAGGGGGCGAGGCTGAAGCTTTCTTT
>TRBV27|few|-|TRBJ2-1
CASKLSSYNEQFF
TGTGCCAGCAAGCTGAGCTCCTACAATGAGCAGTTCTTC
>TRBV5-1|few|-|TRBJ2-4
CASSLDLGGGGSTQQGIQYF
TGCGCCAGCAGCTTGGACCTAGGGGGCGGGGGGTCTACGCAACAAGGCATTCAGTACTTC
>TRBV7-9|-|-|TRBJ1-5
CASSSSGTPYQPQHF
TGTGCCAGCAGCTCCTCCGGGACACCTTATCAGCCCCAGCATTTT
>TRBV18|-|TRBD1|TRBJ2-7
CASSLEGDRFSYEQYF
TGTGCCAGCTCACTCGAGGGGGACAGGTTCTCCTACGAGCAGTACTTC
>TRBV7-6|-|TRBD1|TRBJ1-2
CASSQRQGGFYYGYTF
TGTGCCAGCAGCCAGAGACAGGGGGGTTTTTACTATGGCTACACCTTC
>TRBV7-8|-|-|TRBJ2-1
CASFQDNEQFF
TGTGCCAGCTTTCAGGACAATGAGCAGTTCTTC
>TRBV6-6|-|-|TRBJ2-7
CASSYVSGAGVEQYF
TGTGCCAGCAGTTACGTTTCGGGGGCGGGGGTCGAGCAGTACTTC
>TRBV5-1|-|-|TRBJ1-4
CASSSGQNNEKLFF
TGCGCCAGCAGCTCCGGACAGAATAATGAAAAACTGTTTTTT
>TRBV28|few|TRBD1|TRBJ2-2
CASSRPMNRDRRGPGELFF
TGTGCCAGCAGCCGCCCTATGAACCGGGACAGACGAGGCCCCGGGGAGCTGTTTTTT
>TRBV9|-|-|TRBJ1-4
CASSENGEKLFF
TGTGCCAGCAGCGAGAACGGTGAAAAACTGTTTTTT
>TRBV5-1|once|-|TRBJ2-5
CASSLGLGAPSVQETQYF
TGCGCCAGCAGCTTGGGACTGGGGGCCCCGTCCGTTCAAGAGACCCAGTACTTC
>TRBV4-1|few|-|TRBJ2-5
CASSHLQDAGTQYF
TGCGCCAGCAGCCATCTTCAGGATGCGGGGACCCAGTACTTC
>TRBV7-9|-|-|TRBJ2-2
CASSSVPGELFF
TGTGCCAGCAGCTCCGTCCCCGGGGAGCTGTTTTTT
>TRBV10-3|-|-|TRBJ2-5
CAISAAGPQETQYF
TGTGCCATCAGTGCGGCGGGGCCGCAAGAGACCCAGTACTTC
>TRBV19|once|TRBD2|TRBJ2-1
CASNRAGGTYNEQFF
TGTGCCAGTAATCGAGCGGGGGGAACCTACAATGAGCAGTTCTTC
>TRBV5-1|-|TRBD1|TRBJ2-5
CASSLVLGDRETQYF
TGCGCCAGCAGCTTGGTACTTGGGGACAGGGAGACCCAGTACTTC
>TRBV19|-|-|TRBJ1-5
CASSMGLGQPQHF
TGTGCCAGTAGTATGGGGCTGGGTCAGCCCCAGCATTTT